These T cell receptor beta chains were read from a single sample in a study of T cell changes during pregnancy in multiple sclerosis. Clones were read by immunoSEQ multiplex PCR, and TCRdb kept only the in-frame ones, dropping some. The profile shows 55,000 to 70,000 clones, 89% of them singletons. This material consisted of peripheral blood, taken in the first trimester of pregnancy. The receptors stem from a female donor with multiple sclerosis, enrolled in a pregnancy study. Both conserved end residues are part of each CDR3. Fields, in order: CDR3 protein, V gene, J gene.

CASSRDSSNQPQHF	TRBV11-2	TRBJ1-5
CSARHTDTQYF	TRBV29-1	TRBJ2-3
CASSVTYRDRGFTGELFF	TRBV11-3	TRBJ2-2
CASSSRGFSYNEQFF	TRBV13	TRBJ2-1
CASSLSSGAGELFF	TRBV7-9	TRBJ2-2
CASSPVISTEAFF	TRBV11-2	TRBJ1-1
CASSDRLNTEAFF	TRBV7-8	TRBJ1-1
CASSLRPLLAGEVYNEQFF	TRBV27	TRBJ2-1
CASSSFAASSGNTIYF	TRBV5-6	TRBJ1-3
CASSLRGYIGNQPQHF	TRBV13	TRBJ1-5
CASSTSGGAGNEQFF	TRBV19	TRBJ2-1
CASSQDWRGSYGYTF	TRBV4-3	TRBJ1-2
CASSQDQGGRSYNEQFF	TRBV14	TRBJ2-1
CASSVFGGAGETQYF	TRBV7-2	TRBJ2-5
CASSQGDSKRTEAFF	TRBV25-1	TRBJ1-1
CASSSLGTGVNF	TRBV7-6	TRBJ2-7
CASSGTGAETQYF	TRBV19	TRBJ2-5
CASSQDHRTGGIRMFF	TRBV4-3	TRBJ1-4
CASSQGNTEAFF	TRBV7-2	TRBJ1-1
CASSSHYEQYF	TRBV7-9	TRBJ2-7
CAWSRYNEQFF	TRBV30	TRBJ2-1
CAISERTSGSYEQYF	TRBV10-3	TRBJ2-7
CTSIGGDKGEQYF	TRBV2	TRBJ2-7
CASSAGLAEYEQYF	TRBV5-6	TRBJ2-7
CASSQGRPADSYEQYF	TRBV4-3	TRBJ2-7
CASSPLDTPGELFF	TRBV18	TRBJ2-2
CASSVGSGTHYEQYF	TRBV9	TRBJ2-7
CASSSYGDLDAPNQPQHF	TRBV7-9	TRBJ1-5
CASSHPTSGNTIYF	TRBV9	TRBJ1-3
CASSQRGSSYEQYF	TRBV6-6	TRBJ2-7
CASSRGAGEDTQYF	TRBV5-1	TRBJ2-3
CASSDRVETQYF	TRBV6-1	TRBJ2-5
CASSLVITDDTAGYTF	TRBV7-2	TRBJ1-2
CAWNTGQGGRDIQYF	TRBV30	TRBJ2-4
CASSLNRFRAYEQYF	TRBV5-1	TRBJ2-7